Below, one TCR beta chain is given with its context. Its antigen is unidentified. CDR1 is MNHEY, CDR2 SMNVEV, per germline (reference sequence). With 6 bases removed from V and 0 bases from J, the gap between germline ends came to 9 bases. The CDR3 has 14 amino acids. This sample was taken from a study of identical twins. MiXCR, run by TCRdb on the 5' RACE reads, gives a single entry per CDR3 protein. Of 450,000 or so distinct CDR3 sequences listed, approximately 14% are singletons. Whole-study results and caveats: Within beta out-of-frame sequences, the excess sharing observed between twins was weaker.

The same data also went into a second study, on yellow fever vaccine responses in identical twins.

This sequence was found in a woman between 18 and 29 years old in good health. The V gene is TRBV27, the J gene TRBJ1-5; D uncertain. The sequenced sample was CD4+ T cells sorted from blood. This CDR3 reads CASSKIDSNQPQHF. For the CDR3, the DNA is TGTGCCAGCAGCAAAATTGATAGCAATCAGCCCCAGCATTTT.